What follows are 25 T cell receptor beta chains derived from one specimen sequenced in a study of shared clonotypes between healthy human individuals. The data were produced by immunoSEQ multiplex PCR, yet TCRdb's version contains in-frame clones alone and is incomplete. Of over 400,000 clones listed, roughly 80% are singletons. The material sequenced was PBMCs. These receptors were taken from a woman in her thirties or forties in good health. Some clones in this sample may be carry-over from other donors' samples.

This rearrangement joins TRBV7-2 to TRBJ2-5; tentative D call: TRBD1 (8 bases). The germline V gene has CDR1 SGHTA and CDR2 FQGNSA. The CDR3 runs 13 residues. Trimming left V 1 base short and J 10 bases short, with 13 bases between. For the CDR3, the DNA is TGTGCCAGCAGCTTAGAACACAGGGGGGGCCAGTACTTC. Protein sequence: CASSLEHRGGQYF.

The chain carries TRBV2 and TRBJ2-7; 8 bases are a match to TRBD1. V gave up 7 bases and J gave up 0 bases; unmatched junction bases: 8. This CDR3 has 15 amino acids. Germline V lookup: CDR1 SNHLY, CDR2 FYNNEI. The CDR3 coding sequence is TGTGCCAGCACCCAGGGACAGGCCAGCTCCTACGAGCAGTACTTC. Protein: CASTQGQASSYEQYF. The full variable domain, its missing parts supplied by reference TRBV2 and TRBJ2-7, is EPEVTQTPSHQVTQMGQEVILRCVPISNHLYFYWYRQILGQKVEFLVSFYNNEISEKSEIFDDQFSVERPDGSNFTLKIRSTKLEDSAMYFCASTQGQASSYEQYFGPGTRLTVT.

The CDR3 is CASSSPLTYEQYF. Written as DNA, the CDR3 is TGTGCCAGCAGTTCCCCTCTCACCTACGAGCAGTACTTC. The chain carries TRBV6-5 and TRBJ2-7; D ambiguous. Trimming shortened V by 4 bases and J by 2 bases, and 9 bases separated the two germline ends. The CDR3 has 13 residues. Looked up from germline, CDR1 is MNHEY and CDR2 is SVGAGI.

The rearrangement uses TRBV19 and TRBJ2-1, with D unresolved. Trimming took 1 base from V and 2 from J, leaving 3 bases between them. CDR1 is LNHDA, CDR2 SQIVND, per germline (reference sequence). The length of the CDR3 is 13 residues. The CDR3 DNA reads as TGTGCCAGTAGTATAGGACCCTACAATGAGCAGTTCTTC. Translated, it gives CASSIGPYNEQFF.

The rearrangement links TRBV13 to TRBJ2-4, with 15 bases lining up with TRBD2. There are 19 residues in the CDR3. Germline V gene sequence: CDR1 PRHDT, CDR2 FYEKMQ (reference sequence). V lost 0 bases to trimming and J lost 2 bases; unmatched junction nucleotides: 5. The CDR3 reads CASSLGPGLAGGSKNIQYF. The CDR3 coding sequence is TGTGCCAGCAGCTTAGGCCCGGGACTAGCGGGAGGTTCCAAAAACATTCAGTACTTC.

This clone was seen just once. This likely stems from a read error, as it lies one base from a far larger clone. The same CDR3 can be traced to other DNA sequences in this sample. The chain carries TRBV30 and TRBJ1-4; D gene unclear. CDR1 is GTSNPN and CDR2 is SVGIG in the germline V gene (reference sequence). The CDR3 has 13 residues. The CDR3 spells CARSVNSNEKLFF. CDR3 DNA: TGTGCCAGGAGTGTAAACAGCAACGAAAAACTGTTTTTT.

This chain connects TRBV18 to TRBJ2-7, with 7 bases identical to TRBD2. CDR3 length equals 14 residues. The V and J ends lost 2 bases and 2 bases, in that order; junction bases with no gene match: 3. Germline-derived CDR1 and CDR2 are KGHSH and LQKENI. CDR3 amino acids: CASSPSGNPYEQYF. The CDR3 nucleotides are TGTGCCAGCTCACCAAGCGGGAACCCCTACGAGCAGTACTTC.

This clone was seen only once. The chain uses TRBV10-3 and TRBJ1-5, with TRBD1 identical over 7 bases. V shed 10 bases, J shed 5 bases, and the junction held 8 bases outside the gene matches. Per germline, CDR1 ENHRY and CDR2 SYGVKD. The CDR3 has 13 amino acids. The CDR3 spells CATQQGPHQPQHF. The CDR3 nucleotides are TGTGCCACCCAACAGGGGCCCCATCAGCCCCAGCATTTT.

V usage is TRBV7-9 and J usage is TRBJ1-1, with D possibly matching TRBD1 (6 bases). Trimming removed 5 bases from V and 1 base from J, with 8 bases in between. CDR3 length: 13 amino acids. CDR1 and CDR2 (germline): SEHNR, FQNEAQ (reference sequence). The CDR3 region is CASSRQANTEAFF. The CDR3 nucleotides are TGTGCCAGCAGCCGACAGGCGAACACTGAAGCTTTCTTT.

The chain recombines TRBV5-1 with TRBJ2-3; no clear D. V gave up 0 bases and J gave up 6 bases, with 17 bases separating them. The CDR3 runs to 16 residues. CDR1 is SGHRS, CDR2 YFSETQ, per germline. CDR3 protein: CASSLEGRANLDTQYF. The CDR3 bases are TGCGCCAGCAGCTTGGAGGGTCGGGCGAACCTCGATACGCAGTATTTT.

This clone was recorded a few times. This chain joins TRBV30 and TRBJ2-5; tentative D call: TRBD2 (6 bases). Trimming stripped 2 bases from V and 1 base from J, with 11 bases between. This CDR3 contains 14 residues. Germline-derived CDR1 and CDR2 are GTSNPN and SVGIG (reference sequence). CDR3 coding DNA: TGTGCCTGGAGTACTCCGGGACTCCAAGAGACCCAGTACTTC. Translated, it gives CAWSTPGLQETQYF.

This sequence joins TRBV11-1 and TRBJ2-2; no reliable D call. The CDR3 sequence is 14 residues long. Trimming shortened V by 5 bases and J by 1 base, and 8 bases separated the two germline ends. Germline-derived CDR1 and CDR2 are SGHAT and FQDESV (reference sequence). The CDR3 DNA reads TGTGCCAGCAGCCCCCCGAAGAACACCGGGGAGCTGTTTTTT. This encodes CASSPPKNTGELFF.

This clone has at least ten counts. This sequence joins TRBV2 and TRBJ1-6; weak D call: TRBD1 (6 bases). This CDR3 region has 18 residues. The V gene lost 2 bases and the J gene lost 0 bases, with 14 bases spanning the gap. Germline V CDR1 and CDR2: SNHLY, FYNNEI. The CDR3 DNA is TGTGCCAGCAGTGAAAGGGGACACGGGAGCTCCTATAATTCACCCCTCCACTTT. Translation: CASSERGHGSSYNSPLHF.

V usage is TRBV29-1 and J usage is TRBJ1-2; weak D call: TRBD1 (6 bases). Germline values: CDR1 SQVTM, CDR2 ANQGSEA. V was pared by 6 bases and J by 4 bases, with 15 bases between. The CDR3 loop spans 13 amino acids. The chain's CDR3 is CSVFIGQTYGYTF. In DNA, the CDR3 is TGCAGCGTCTTCATCGGACAGACCTATGGCTACACCTTC.

The rearrangement joins TRBV5-6 to TRBJ1-2, with D possibly matching TRBD1 (5 bases). Germline V gene lookup returns CDR1 SGHDT and CDR2 YYEEEE. Trimming removed 4 bases from V and 4 bases from J, with 14 bases in between. The CDR3 totals 14 residues. The CDR3 DNA sequence: TGTGCCAGCAGCCCGTGGGGCGGGGCCTATGGCTACACCTTC. Its protein is CASSPWGGAYGYTF.

This clone came up once. V gene TRBV5-6 combines with J gene TRBJ1-2; weak D call: TRBD1 (5 bases). From germline, CDR1 is SGHDT and CDR2 YYEEEE. This CDR3 has 13 residues. V lost 1 base, J lost 7 bases, and 11 bases lay in between. In DNA form, the CDR3 reads TGTGCCAGCAGCTTGCCGGGGACGGGTGGCTACACCTTC. Translated, it gives CASSLPGTGGYTF.

DNA for the CDR3: TGTGCCAGTAGTATATATAGGGGGTACACAGATACGCAGTATTTT. Its protein product is CASSIYRGYTDTQYF. This rearrangement joins TRBV19 to TRBJ2-3, with D possibly being TRBD1 (6 bases). Trimming pared 2 bases from V and 2 bases from J, leaving 11 bases between. The CDR3 covers 15 residues. Germline V gives CDR1 LNHDA, CDR2 SQIVND (reference sequence).

This clone was observed a handful of times. This likely stems from a read error, as it lies one base from a far larger clone. The sample contains more than one DNA sequence encoding this CDR3. The chain recombines TRBV20-1 with TRBJ1-2; D may be TRBD1 (5 bases). CDR3 length: 11 amino acids. Germline values: CDR1 DFQATT, CDR2 SNEGSKA (reference sequence). The CDR3 sequence: CRTQRGDGYTF. CDR3 nucleotide sequence: TGCAGGACCCAACGTGGGGACGGCTACACCTTC.

V usage is TRBV5-1 and J usage is TRBJ2-1; 8 bases agree with TRBD2. The CDR3 is 15 residues long. CDR1 and CDR2 from the germline V gene are SGHRS and YFSETQ. V lost 4 bases, J lost 9 bases, and 12 bases stayed unmatched. CDR3 DNA sequence: TGCGCCAGCAGCCCGAGGAGGGGACTAGTGGGTGAGCAGTTCTTC. Translating it yields CASSPRRGLVGEQFF.

The chain employs TRBV5-8 and TRBJ1-5; D gene ambiguous. This CDR3 contains 13 residues. The germline CDR1 and CDR2 sequences are SGHTS and YDEGEE. Trimming took 1 base from V and 5 from J, leaving 7 bases between them. The CDR3 sequence is CASSLSGDQPQHF. The CDR3 DNA reads TGTGCCAGCAGCTTGAGTGGGGATCAGCCCCAGCATTTT.

The chain joins TRBV10-1 to TRBJ2-5, with D tentatively TRBD1 (5 bases). Germline CDR1 is WNHNN and CDR2 is SYGVQD (reference sequence). Deletions cut 0 bases from V and 4 bases from J, with 9 bases between. CDR3 length: 14 amino acids. The CDR3 DNA reads TGCGCCAGCAGTGAGTCGGGGCTCGGAGAGACCCAGTACTTC. Translated: CASSESGLGETQYF.

This clone was picked up many times. The rearrangement links TRBV6-1 to TRBJ2-7; D might be TRBD1 (6 bases). There are 12 residues in the CDR3. The V end lost 6 bases, the J end lost 4 bases, and 10 bases lay between the germline ends. Germline V gene sequence: CDR1 MNHNS, CDR2 SASEGT. As DNA, the CDR3 is TGTGCCAGCAGGAGGACAGATTACGAGCAGTACTTC. Translated, it gives CASRRTDYEQYF.

Notes on this clone: This likely traces to a read error, being one base from a far larger clone. The chain carries TRBV6-1 and TRBJ1-2; tentatively, D is TRBD1 (5 bases). Trimming pared 3 bases from V and 2 bases from J, leaving 16 bases between. This CDR3 has 16 residues. Germline V gene sequence: CDR1 MNHNS, CDR2 SASEGT. The CDR3 is CASSDPPGRGNYGYTF. The CDR3 nucleotides read TGTGCCAGCAGTGATCCACCGGGACGGGGGAACTATGGCTACACCTTC.

As for this clone: A read error likely explains this, since a far larger clone differs by one base. The same CDR3 also results from other DNA sequences found in this sample. The rearrangement uses TRBV15 and TRBJ2-1, with D unclear. Germline assignment: CDR1 LNHNV and CDR2 YYDKDF (reference sequence). There are 12 residues in the CDR3. CDR3: CATSRDEDEQFF. As DNA, the CDR3 is TGCGCCACCAGCAGAGATGAGGATGAGCAGTTCTTC.

This chain links TRBV9 with TRBJ2-6; D gene unclear. There are 14 residues in the CDR3. From germline, CDR1 is SGDLS and CDR2 YYNGEE. Trimming took off 5 bases at V and 4 bases at J, with 10 bases between the two ends. The CDR3 region has the DNA TGTGCCAGCAGGCCGAGCCCGGGGGCCAACGTCCTGACTTTC. This translates into CASRPSPGANVLTF. Full variable domain (remainder filled in from reference TRBV9 and TRBJ2-6): DSGVTQTPKHLITATGQRVTLRCSPRSGDLSVYWYQQSLDQGLQFLIQYYNGEERAKGNILERFSAQQFPDLHSELNLSSLELGDSALYFCASRPSPGANVLTFGAGSRLTVL.